This T cell receptor (beta chain) was retrieved from a study of beta chain features in type 1 diabetes. Investigators reverse transcribed all isolated RNA, so they sequenced expressed TCRB transcripts. Sequencing used immunoSEQ multiplex PCR; TCRdb keeps in-frame clones, though not all of them. The sample lists around 140,000 clones; 9.7% were seen once. As regards this clone: Its antigen remains unknown.

Trimming took 1 base from V and 6 from J; bases not matched to a gene: 9. The CDR3 extends over 17 amino acids. The germline CDR1 and CDR2 sequences are SGHDN and FVKESK. The study, taken as a whole, reports: The naive, central memory and Treg TCRB repertoires looked more alike in patients than they did in healthy donors. Significant though moderate, a shortening of TCRB CDR3s appeared in all four CD4+ subsets of Type 1 diabetes patients.

Input material: central memory CD4+ T cells from blood. This sequence originates from a woman aged 35 to 49 in good health. V usage is TRBV14 and J usage is TRBJ2-1; 10 nucleotides line up with TRBD2. CDR3 sequence: CASSQVFRSGGANEQFF. CDR3 in DNA: TGTGCCAGCAGCCAAGTATTCCGAAGCGGGGGGGCCAATGAGCAGTTCTTC.